This record looks at one T cell receptor (beta chain) sequence and its context. The antigen remains unidentified. Trimming removed 0 bases from V and 5 bases from J, with 5 bases in between. CDR1 and CDR2 (germline): MGHRA, YSYEKL. CDR3 length equals 13 residues. These data originate in a study of cytomegalovirus exposure and HLA in healthy donors. Study outcomes and limitations: Accurate prediction of most subjects' HLA-A and HLA-B alleles from TCR beta sequences was reported. Rarity held for most TCR sequences, but there were some public TCRs that occurred in many donors.

The PCR ran on 60 Vbeta and 13 Jbeta primers. Clones were read by immunoSEQ multiplex PCR, and TCRdb kept only the in-frame ones, dropping some. This table has fewer than 250,000 clones, 82% appearing once. The sample comprised PBMCs. This receptor was taken from a man in his forties in good health and CMV-seropositive. V is TRBV4-1 and J is TRBJ2-1; no clear D. The CDR3 is CASSQDGNNEQFF. The CDR3 DNA reads as TGCGCCAGCAGCCAAGACGGTAACAATGAGCAGTTCTTC.